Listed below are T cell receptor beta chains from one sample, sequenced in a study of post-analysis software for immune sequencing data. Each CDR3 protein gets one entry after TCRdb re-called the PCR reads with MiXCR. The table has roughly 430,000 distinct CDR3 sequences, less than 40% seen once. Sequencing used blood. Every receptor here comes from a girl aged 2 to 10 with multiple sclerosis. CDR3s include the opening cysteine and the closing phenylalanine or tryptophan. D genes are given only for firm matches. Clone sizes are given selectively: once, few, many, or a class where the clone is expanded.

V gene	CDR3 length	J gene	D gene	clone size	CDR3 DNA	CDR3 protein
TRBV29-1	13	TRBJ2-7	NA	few	TGCAGCGTTGAGGAGGGCGGGACAAGCGAGCAGTACTTC	CSVEEGGTSEQYF
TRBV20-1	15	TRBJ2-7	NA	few	TGCAGTGCTAGAGATATAGCGCGGTCTTCCTACGAGCAGTACTTC	CSARDIARSSYEQYF
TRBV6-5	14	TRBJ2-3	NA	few	TGTGCCAGCAGTTATTACAGGGCTGCAGATACGCAGTATTTT	CASSYYRAADTQYF
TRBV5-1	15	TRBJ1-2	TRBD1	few	TGCGCCAGCAGCGCAAACAGGGGGCCCGGCTATGGCTACACCTTC	CASSANRGPGYGYTF
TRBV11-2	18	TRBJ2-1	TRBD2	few	TGTGCCAGCAGCCCGGGACTAGCGGGGACCAGCTCCTACAATGAGCAGTTCTTC	CASSPGLAGTSSYNEQFF
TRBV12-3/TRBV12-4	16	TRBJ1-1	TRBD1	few	TGTGCCAGCAGATCGCGGGACAGGGAAAGGAACACTGAAGCTTTCTTT	CASRSRDRERNTEAFF
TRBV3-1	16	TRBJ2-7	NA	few	TGTGCCAGCAGCTCCAGAACTGGAACCTGGTCTAATGAGCAGTACTTC	CASSSRTGTWSNEQYF
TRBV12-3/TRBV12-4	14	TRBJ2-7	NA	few	TGTGCCAGCAGTCTCTTCGGGGACGCCTACGAGCAGTACTTC	CASSLFGDAYEQYF
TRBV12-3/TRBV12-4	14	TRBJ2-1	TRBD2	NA	TGTGCCAGCAGTTCGTTGACTAGCATCAATGAGCAGTTCTTC	CASSSLTSINEQFF
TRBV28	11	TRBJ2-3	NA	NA	TGTGCCAGCACCCTTCGCGATACGCAGTATTTT	CASTLRDTQYF
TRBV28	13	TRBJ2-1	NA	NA	TGTGCCAGCAGGCCTGACTGGCACAATGAGCAGTTCTTC	CASRPDWHNEQFF
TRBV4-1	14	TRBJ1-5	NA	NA	TGCGCCAGCAGCCAATCTAGCCCACTTCAGCCCCAGCATTTT	CASSQSSPLQPQHF
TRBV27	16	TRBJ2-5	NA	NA	TGTGCCAGCAGTTTCTCTTACGCAGGGCGGGGAGAGACCCAGTACTTC	CASSFSYAGRGETQYF
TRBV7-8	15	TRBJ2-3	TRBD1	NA	TGTGCCAGCAGCTCCGCGACAGGGTACACAGATACGCAGTATTTT	CASSSATGYTDTQYF
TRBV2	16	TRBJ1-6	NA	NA	TGTGCCAGCAGTGAGCGGGGGGGGACCTATAATTCACCCCTCCACTTT	CASSERGGTYNSPLHF
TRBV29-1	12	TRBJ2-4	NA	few	TGCAGCGTTGGAGGGTCTAAAAACATTCAGTACTTC	CSVGGSKNIQYF
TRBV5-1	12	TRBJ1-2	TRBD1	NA	TGCGCCAGCAGCATACAGGGGGATGGCTACACCTTC	CASSIQGDGYTF
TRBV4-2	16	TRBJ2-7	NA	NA	TGTGCCAGCAGCCAAGTATCGGACGTCGGGAACTACGAGCAGTACTTC	CASSQVSDVGNYEQYF
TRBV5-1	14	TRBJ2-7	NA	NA	TGCGCCAGCAGCTTCCTTCAGGGCTCCTACGAGCAGTACTTC	CASSFLQGSYEQYF
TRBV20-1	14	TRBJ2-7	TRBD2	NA	TGCAGTGCTAGATCTCCAGCGGGACGATACGAGCAGTACTTC	CSARSPAGRYEQYF
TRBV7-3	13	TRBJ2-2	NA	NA	TGTGCCAGCAGCCCGGGTGGAACCGGGGAGCTGTTTTTT	CASSPGGTGELFF
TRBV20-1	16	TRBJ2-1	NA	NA	TGCAGTGCTAGACCAAGAAGGGCTAATTCTTTCCATGAGCAGTTCTTC	CSARPRRANSFHEQFF
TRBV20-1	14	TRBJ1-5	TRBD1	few	TGCAGTGCAGCTGGGACAGGGTCTAATCAGCCCCAGCATTTT	CSAAGTGSNQPQHF
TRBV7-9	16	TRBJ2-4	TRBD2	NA	TGTGCCAGCAGCTCAAGCGGGGTCGGGGCCAAAAACATTCAGTACTTC	CASSSSGVGAKNIQYF
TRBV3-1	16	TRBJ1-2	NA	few	TGTGCCAGCAGCCCTGACTGGAGGGATCGGGGCTATGGCTACACCTTC	CASSPDWRDRGYGYTF